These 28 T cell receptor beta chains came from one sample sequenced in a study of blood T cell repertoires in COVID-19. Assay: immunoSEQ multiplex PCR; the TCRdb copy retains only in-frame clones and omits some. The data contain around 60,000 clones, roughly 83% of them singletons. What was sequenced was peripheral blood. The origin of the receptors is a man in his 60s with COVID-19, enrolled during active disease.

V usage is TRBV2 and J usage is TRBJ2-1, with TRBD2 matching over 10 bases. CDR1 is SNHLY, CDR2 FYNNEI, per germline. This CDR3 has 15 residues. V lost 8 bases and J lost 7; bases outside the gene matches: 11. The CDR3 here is CASEKFGLAVNEQFF. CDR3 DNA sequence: TGTGCCAGCGAAAAGTTCGGACTAGCGGTTAATGAGCAGTTCTTC.

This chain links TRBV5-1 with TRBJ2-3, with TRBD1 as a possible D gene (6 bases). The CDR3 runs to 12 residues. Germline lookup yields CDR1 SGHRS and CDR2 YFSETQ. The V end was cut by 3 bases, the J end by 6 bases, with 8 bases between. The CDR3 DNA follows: TGCGCCAGCAGCTCCCAGGGGGATACGCAGTATTTT. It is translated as CASSSQGDTQYF.

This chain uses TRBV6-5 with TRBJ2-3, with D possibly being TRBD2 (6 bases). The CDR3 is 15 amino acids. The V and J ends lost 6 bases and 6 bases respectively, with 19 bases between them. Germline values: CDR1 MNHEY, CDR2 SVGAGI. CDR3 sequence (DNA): TGTGCCAGCAGCCGGTCAGGGCAGGAGGGGGATACGCAGTATTTT. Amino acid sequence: CASSRSGQEGDTQYF.

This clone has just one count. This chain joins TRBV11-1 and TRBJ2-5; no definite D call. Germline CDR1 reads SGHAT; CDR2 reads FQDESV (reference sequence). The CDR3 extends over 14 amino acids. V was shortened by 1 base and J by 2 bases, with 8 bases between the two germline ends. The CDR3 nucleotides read TGTGCCAGCAGCTTAGTGTTCCCGCAAGAGACCCAGTACTTC. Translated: CASSLVFPQETQYF.

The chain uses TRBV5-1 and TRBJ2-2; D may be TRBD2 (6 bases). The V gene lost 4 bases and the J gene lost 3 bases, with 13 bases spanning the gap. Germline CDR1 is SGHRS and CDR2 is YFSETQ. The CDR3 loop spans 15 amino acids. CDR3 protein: CASSPEGRDTGELFF. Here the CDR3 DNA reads TGCGCCAGCAGCCCGGAGGGTAGGGACACCGGGGAGCTGTTTTTT.

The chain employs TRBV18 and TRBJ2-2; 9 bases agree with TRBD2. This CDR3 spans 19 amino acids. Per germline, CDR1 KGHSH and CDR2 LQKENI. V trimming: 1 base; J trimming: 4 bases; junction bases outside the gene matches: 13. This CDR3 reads CASSPRTSGSRVGTGELFF. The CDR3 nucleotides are TGTGCCAGCTCACCACGCACTAGCGGGTCCAGGGTGGGCACCGGGGAGCTGTTTTTT.

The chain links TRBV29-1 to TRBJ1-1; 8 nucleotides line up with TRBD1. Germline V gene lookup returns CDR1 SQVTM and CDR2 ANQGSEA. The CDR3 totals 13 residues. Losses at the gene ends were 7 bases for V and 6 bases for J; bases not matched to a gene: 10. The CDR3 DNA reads TGCAGCGCCGGGGACAGGTCTAAGGCTGAAGCTTTCTTT. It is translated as CSAGDRSKAEAFF.

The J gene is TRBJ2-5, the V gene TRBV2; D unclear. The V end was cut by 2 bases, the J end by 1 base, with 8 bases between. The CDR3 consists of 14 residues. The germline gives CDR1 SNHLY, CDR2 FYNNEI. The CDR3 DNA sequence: TGTGCCAGCAGTGAACTTCTCTTCCAAGAGACCCAGTACTTC. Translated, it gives CASSELLFQETQYF. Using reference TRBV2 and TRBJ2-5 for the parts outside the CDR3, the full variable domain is EPEVTQTPSHQVTQMGQEVILRCVPISNHLYFYWYRQILGQKVEFLVSFYNNEISEKSEIFDDQFSVERPDGSNFTLKIRSTKLEDSAMYFCASSELLFQETQYFGPGTRLLVL.

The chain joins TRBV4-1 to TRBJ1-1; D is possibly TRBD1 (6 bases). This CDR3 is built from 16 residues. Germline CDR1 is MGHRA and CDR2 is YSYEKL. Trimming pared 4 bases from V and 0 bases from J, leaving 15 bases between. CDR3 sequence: CASSPHVQGLNTEAFF. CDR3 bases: TGCGCCAGCAGCCCACACGTGCAGGGGTTGAACACTGAAGCTTTCTTT.

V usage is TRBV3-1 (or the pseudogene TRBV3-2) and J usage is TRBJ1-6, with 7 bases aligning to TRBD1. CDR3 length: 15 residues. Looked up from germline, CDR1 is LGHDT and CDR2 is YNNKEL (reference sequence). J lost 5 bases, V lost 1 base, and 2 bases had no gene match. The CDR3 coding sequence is TGTGCCAGCAGCCAAGGGACAGGTAATAATTCACCCCTCCACTTT. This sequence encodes CASSQGTGNNSPLHF.

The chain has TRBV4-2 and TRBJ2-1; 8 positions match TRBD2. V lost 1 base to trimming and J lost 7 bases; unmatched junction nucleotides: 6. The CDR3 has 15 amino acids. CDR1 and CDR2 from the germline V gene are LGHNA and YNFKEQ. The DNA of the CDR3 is TGTGCCAGCAGCCAAGCCGGGGGGGAGTGGAATGAGCAGTTCTTC. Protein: CASSQAGGEWNEQFF.

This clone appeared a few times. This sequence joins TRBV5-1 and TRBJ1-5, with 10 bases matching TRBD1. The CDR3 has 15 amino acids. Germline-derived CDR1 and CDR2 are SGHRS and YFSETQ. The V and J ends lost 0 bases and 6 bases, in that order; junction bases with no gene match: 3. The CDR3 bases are TGCGCCAGCAGCTTGGGACAGGGGGCATTTCAGCCCCAGCATTTT. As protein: CASSLGQGAFQPQHF.

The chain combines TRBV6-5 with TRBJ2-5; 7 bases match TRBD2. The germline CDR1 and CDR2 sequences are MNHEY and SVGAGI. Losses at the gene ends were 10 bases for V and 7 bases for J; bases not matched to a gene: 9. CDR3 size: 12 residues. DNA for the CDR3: TGTGCCACCAGAACTAGCGAGGCGACCCAGTACTTC. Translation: CATRTSEATQYF.

CDR3 nucleotide sequence: TGCGCCAGCGGAAGGACAGTCCGGGGTGGGGCTAATGAAAAACTGTTTTTT. Residues: CASGRTVRGGANEKLFF. The chain has TRBV10-1 and TRBJ1-4; D possibly corresponds to TRBD1 (6 bases). The CDR3 length is 17 residues. With 8 bases removed from V and 3 bases from J, the gap between germline ends came to 22 bases. Germline V gene sequence: CDR1 WNHNN, CDR2 SYGVQD (reference sequence).

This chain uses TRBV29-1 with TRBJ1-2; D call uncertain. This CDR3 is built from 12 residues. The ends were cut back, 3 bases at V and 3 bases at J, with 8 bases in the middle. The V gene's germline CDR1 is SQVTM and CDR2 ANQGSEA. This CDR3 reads CSVDRNDYGYTF. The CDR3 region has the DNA TGCAGCGTTGACAGGAATGACTATGGCTACACCTTC.

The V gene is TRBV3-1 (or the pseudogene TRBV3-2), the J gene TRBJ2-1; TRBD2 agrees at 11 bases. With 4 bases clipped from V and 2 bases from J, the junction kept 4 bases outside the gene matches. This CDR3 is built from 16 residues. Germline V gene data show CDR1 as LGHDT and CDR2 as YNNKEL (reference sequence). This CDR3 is CASSPKLAGAYNEQFF. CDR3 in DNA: TGTGCCAGCAGCCCCAAACTAGCGGGGGCCTACAATGAGCAGTTCTTC.

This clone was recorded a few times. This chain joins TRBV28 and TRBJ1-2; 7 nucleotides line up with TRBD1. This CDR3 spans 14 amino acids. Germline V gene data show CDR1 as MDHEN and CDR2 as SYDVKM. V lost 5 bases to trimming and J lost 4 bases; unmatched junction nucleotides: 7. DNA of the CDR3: TGTGCCAGCAGTAACCGACAGGGCCCCTATGGCTACACCTTC. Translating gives CASSNRQGPYGYTF.

The CDR3 nucleotides are TGTGCCAGTGGGACTAGCGGGAGAAAGACCCAGTACTTC. This sequence encodes CASGTSGRKTQYF. The chain couples TRBV19 to TRBJ2-5, with TRBD2 matching over 14 bases. The CDR3 covers 13 residues. Germline V gene data show CDR1 as LNHDA and CDR2 as SQIVND (reference sequence). After removal of 8 bases from V and 6 bases from J, the junction contained 2 bases not matched to a gene.

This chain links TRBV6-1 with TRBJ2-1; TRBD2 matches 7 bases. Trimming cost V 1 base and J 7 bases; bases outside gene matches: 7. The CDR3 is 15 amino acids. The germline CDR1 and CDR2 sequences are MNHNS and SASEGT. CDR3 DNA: TGTGCCAGCAGTGAAGGGGGCGGGGGAATAAATGAGCAGTTCTTC. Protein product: CASSEGGGGINEQFF.

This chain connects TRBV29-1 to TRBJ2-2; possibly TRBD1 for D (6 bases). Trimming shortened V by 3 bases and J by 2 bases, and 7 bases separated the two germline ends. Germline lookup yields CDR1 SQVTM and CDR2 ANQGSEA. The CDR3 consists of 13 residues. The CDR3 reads CSVEGHNTGELFF. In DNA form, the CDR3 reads TGCAGCGTTGAGGGACACAACACCGGGGAGCTGTTTTTT.

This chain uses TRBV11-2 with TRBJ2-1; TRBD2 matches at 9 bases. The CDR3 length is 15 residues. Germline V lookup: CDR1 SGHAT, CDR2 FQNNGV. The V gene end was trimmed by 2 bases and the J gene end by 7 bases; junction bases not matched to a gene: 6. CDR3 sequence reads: CASSLLREGGNEQFF. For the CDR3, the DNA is TGTGCCAGCAGCTTATTGCGGGAGGGGGGAAATGAGCAGTTCTTC.

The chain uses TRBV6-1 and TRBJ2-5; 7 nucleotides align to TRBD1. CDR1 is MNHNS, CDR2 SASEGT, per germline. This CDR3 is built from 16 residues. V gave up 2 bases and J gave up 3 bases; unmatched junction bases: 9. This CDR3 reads CASSEPGQPIEETQYF. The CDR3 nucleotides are TGTGCCAGCAGTGAACCGGGACAGCCGATAGAAGAGACCCAGTACTTC.

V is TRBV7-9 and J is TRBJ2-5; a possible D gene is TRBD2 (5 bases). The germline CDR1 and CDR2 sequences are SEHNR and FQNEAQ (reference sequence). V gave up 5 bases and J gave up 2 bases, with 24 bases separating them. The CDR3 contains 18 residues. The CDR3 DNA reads TGTGCCAGCAGCCAGGACGCGGCACGGGCGGGCCAGCAAGAGACCCAGTACTTC. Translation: CASSQDAARAGQQETQYF.

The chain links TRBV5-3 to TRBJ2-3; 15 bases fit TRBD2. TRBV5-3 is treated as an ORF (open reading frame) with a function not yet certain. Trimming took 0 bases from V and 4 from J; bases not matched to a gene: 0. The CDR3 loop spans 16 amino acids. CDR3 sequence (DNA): TGTGCCAGAAGCTTGGGGACTAGCGGGAGGGCAGATACGCAGTATTTT. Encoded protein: CARSLGTSGRADTQYF.

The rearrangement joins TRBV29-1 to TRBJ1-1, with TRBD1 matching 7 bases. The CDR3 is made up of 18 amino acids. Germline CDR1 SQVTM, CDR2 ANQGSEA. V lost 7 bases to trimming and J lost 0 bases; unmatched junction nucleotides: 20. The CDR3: CSASAGGGTARLNTEAFF. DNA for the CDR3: TGCAGCGCCTCGGCGGGCGGGGGGACAGCTCGATTGAACACTGAAGCTTTCTTT.

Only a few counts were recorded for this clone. CDR3 sequence: CSAARLDGYTF. DNA for the CDR3: TGCAGCGCCGCGAGGCTAGATGGCTACACCTTC. V is TRBV29-1 and J is TRBJ1-2, with no clear D. This CDR3 is built from 11 residues. The V gene's germline CDR1 is SQVTM and CDR2 ANQGSEA. V was cut by 7 bases and J by 6 bases, with 12 bases left in between.

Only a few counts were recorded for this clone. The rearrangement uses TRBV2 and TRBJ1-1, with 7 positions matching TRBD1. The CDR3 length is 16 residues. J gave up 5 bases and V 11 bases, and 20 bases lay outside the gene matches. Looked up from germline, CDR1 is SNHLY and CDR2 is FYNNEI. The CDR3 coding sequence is TGTGCCGACAAACCTCAAGGGGGCTCGGTGGTGACTGAAGCTTTCTTT. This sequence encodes CADKPQGGSVVTEAFF.

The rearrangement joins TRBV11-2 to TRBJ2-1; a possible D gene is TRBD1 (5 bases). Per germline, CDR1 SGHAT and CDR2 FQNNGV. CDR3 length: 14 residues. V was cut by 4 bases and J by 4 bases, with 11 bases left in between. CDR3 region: CASSSRQIYNEQFF. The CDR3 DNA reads TGTGCCAGCAGCTCGCGACAGATATACAATGAGCAGTTCTTC.